This T cell receptor (beta chain) was sequenced in a study of T cell repertoires in cytomegalovirus infection. TCRdb called the reads again in MiXCR, with one record for every CDR3 protein. The data contain around 71,000 distinct CDR3 sequences, roughly 20% of them seen just once; the ten biggest clones take up 55% to 75%. CDR3 size: 16 residues. Germline CDR1 and CDR2: SGHDT and YYEEEE. After removal of 5 bases from V and 4 bases from J, the junction contained 10 bases not matched to a gene. On this clonotype itself: Antigen unknown.

Sequences were derived from CD8+ T cells from cultured PBMCs, sampled from culture after CMV antigen stimulation. The chain links TRBV5-6 to TRBJ2-1; 9 bases align to TRBD2. This TCR derives from a human donor in good health (CMV status not recorded). Some clones in this sample may be carry-over from other donors' samples. This chain's CDR3 is CASREESGGNYNEQFF. The CDR3 DNA reads TGTGCCAGCAGGGAAGAAAGCGGGGGGAATTACAATGAGCAGTTCTTC. Full variable domain (missing parts from reference TRBV5-6 and TRBJ2-1): DAGVTQSPTHLIKTRGQQVTLRCSPKSGHDTVSWYQQALGQGPQFIFQYYEEEERQRGNFPDRFSGHQFPNYSSELNVNALLLGDSALYLCASREESGGNYNEQFFGPGTRLTVL.